These T cell receptor beta chains were read from a single sample in a study of identical twins. TCRdb re-called the 5' RACE reads with MiXCR, one entry per CDR3 protein. The sample consists of 420,000 or so distinct CDR3 sequences, about a fifth of them appearing once. The sequenced sample consisted of naive T cells sorted from blood. The source is a man aged 50 to 59 in good health. The CDR3 runs from the conserved cysteine through the conserved F or W. A D gene is named only where the DNA matches it firmly. Not every row has a clone size; where given, it reads once, few, many or a size class.

abundance	v_gene	d_gene	j_gene	CDR3nt	CDR3aa
many	TRBV6-2/TRBV6-3	TRBD1	TRBJ2-7	TGTGCCAGCAGTCCGCTGTGGGACAGGGAGACCTACGAGCAGTACTTC	CASSPLWDRETYEQYF
NA	TRBV5-5	NA	TRBJ2-1	TGTGCCAGCAGCTTGGGCTCTAGGAGCTCCTACAATGAGCAGTTCTTC	CASSLGSRSSYNEQFF
NA	TRBV7-2	TRBD1	TRBJ2-7	TGTGCCAGCAGCTTTGAACGGGACAGAACCTACGAGCAGTACTTC	CASSFERDRTYEQYF
NA	TRBV28	NA	TRBJ2-1	TGTGCCAGCAGTCGAGAGGTGGGAGGACCCTACAATGAGCAGTTCTTC	CASSREVGGPYNEQFF
NA	TRBV20-1	NA	TRBJ2-5	TGCAGTGCTAGAGACACCTCGACAGGTCGAGAGACCCAGTACTTC	CSARDTSTGRETQYF
many	TRBV20-1	NA	TRBJ2-3	TGCAGTGCTAGGTCGGGGGCAGATACGCAGTATTTT	CSARSGADTQYF
NA	TRBV4-2	NA	TRBJ2-1	TGTGCCAGCACCCTCAGCACCGCGGGGTCAACCTACAATGAGCAGTTCTTC	CASTLSTAGSTYNEQFF
few	TRBV7-2	TRBD2	TRBJ2-3	TGTGCCAGCAGCTCCCTTGGACTAGCGGGAGGGTATTTT	CASSSLGLAGGYF
many	TRBV5-1	NA	TRBJ2-1	TGCGCCAGCAGCTTGGTAAGAAGCGGAGAAGGGAATGAGCAGTTCTTC	CASSLVRSGEGNEQFF
NA	TRBV5-1	TRBD1	TRBJ2-6	TGCGCCAGCAGCTTGGAGGGGGCCCCTGGGGCCAACGTCCTGACTTTC	CASSLEGAPGANVLTF
many	TRBV20-1	NA	TRBJ2-3	TGCAGTGCTAGGAGGTACCAAGATACGCAGTATTTT	CSARRYQDTQYF
NA	TRBV12-3/TRBV12-4	TRBD2	TRBJ2-3	TGTGCCAGCAGTTTAGAGCTAGCGGGGGGTAGCACAGATACGCAGTATTTT	CASSLELAGGSTDTQYF
few	TRBV11-2	NA	TRBJ1-3	TGTGCCAGCAGCCCCGGGACGGCTGGAAACACCATATATTTT	CASSPGTAGNTIYF
NA	TRBV6-5	NA	TRBJ2-7	TGTGCCAGCAGTTACCCAGGAAGTAGAACGGGGGCGATCTACGAGCAGTACTTC	CASSYPGSRTGAIYEQYF
NA	TRBV14	NA	TRBJ2-7	TGTGCCAGCAGCTTGTCAGGGATCCCCCTCTACGAGCAGTACTTC	CASSLSGIPLYEQYF
NA	TRBV7-2	NA	TRBJ1-5	TGTGCCAGCAGCCCGAGCTTTCAGGGAGATCAGCCCCAGCATTTT	CASSPSFQGDQPQHF
NA	TRBV12-3/TRBV12-4	NA	TRBJ2-2	TGTGCCAGCAGTTTAGTCTTCAACACCGGGGAGCTGTTTTTT	CASSLVFNTGELFF
NA	TRBV4-3	TRBD1	TRBJ2-4	TGCGCCAGCAGCCAAGGGATACAGGGGGCCAAAAACATTCAGTACTTC	CASSQGIQGAKNIQYF
NA	TRBV6-2/TRBV6-3	NA	TRBJ2-7	TGTGCCAGCAGACCCGATCGGACGGGGTACGAGCAGTACTTC	CASRPDRTGYEQYF
NA	TRBV18	NA	TRBJ1-3	TGTGCCAGCTCACCAGCCGGGACTGGAAACACCATATATTTT	CASSPAGTGNTIYF
NA	TRBV15	NA	TRBJ2-3	TGTGCCACCAGCAGCGGCGGGATGAGGGTAGATACGCAGTATTTT	CATSSGGMRVDTQYF
NA	TRBV7-2	NA	TRBJ2-5	TGTGCCAGCAGCCCAGGACAAAAGGAGACCCAGTACTTC	CASSPGQKETQYF
few	TRBV9	NA	TRBJ2-6	TGTGCCAGCAGCGTAGGGGGCTCTGGGGCCAACGTCCTGACTTTC	CASSVGGSGANVLTF
many	TRBV20-1	TRBD2	TRBJ2-7	TGCAGTGCCTATAGCGGGAGCGGCGACGAGCAGTACTTC	CSAYSGSGDEQYF
many	TRBV7-2	NA	TRBJ2-5	TGTGCCAGCAGCTTAGTGACAGGAGAAGAGACCCAGTACTTC	CASSLVTGEETQYF
many	TRBV7-2	TRBD1	TRBJ1-2	TGTGCCAGCAGCTCTCAGTGGGACAGGGGAGGGGGCTACACCTTC	CASSSQWDRGGGYTF
many	TRBV3-1	NA	TRBJ2-5	TGTGCCAGCAGCCACCCACTAGTGAATGATGGAGCCGTCCAGTACTTC	CASSHPLVNDGAVQYF
many	TRBV28	TRBD2	TRBJ2-1	TGTGCCAGCAGTTTTTGGACTAGCTCAGAACGGTCCTACAATGAGCAGTTCTTC	CASSFWTSSERSYNEQFF
many	TRBV5-1	NA	TRBJ2-2	TGCGCCAGCAGTAACAGGCTCCCGAACACCGGGGAGCTGTTTTTT	CASSNRLPNTGELFF
NA	TRBV27	NA	TRBJ2-7	TGTGCCAGCGGTCCCCTCGGGTCTGGTACCGCCTACGAGCAGTACTTC	CASGPLGSGTAYEQYF
NA	TRBV11-1	NA	TRBJ2-7	TGTGCCAGCAGCAGCCTATGGCCCTACGAGCAGTACTTC	CASSSLWPYEQYF
few	TRBV5-1	TRBD1	TRBJ1-4	TGCGCCAGCAGCTCCGACAGGGGGCTGGAAAAACTGTTTTTT	CASSSDRGLEKLFF
few	TRBV24-1	TRBD1	TRBJ2-1	TGTGCCACCAGTGATCCAACAGGGGATTCCTACAATGAGCAGTTCTTC	CATSDPTGDSYNEQFF
NA	TRBV12-3/TRBV12-4	TRBD1	TRBJ2-1	TGTGCCAGCAGTTTAGGGGGACAGGCGTTTAATGAGCAGTTCTTC	CASSLGGQAFNEQFF
NA	TRBV5-6	TRBD2	TRBJ2-5	TGTGCCAGCGGGAGCCTCGGGAGGAACCAAGAGACCCAGTACTTC	CASGSLGRNQETQYF
many	TRBV11-2	NA	TRBJ2-2	TGTGCCAGCAGCCAAGGCGGTATTGGGGAGCTGTTTTTT	CASSQGGIGELFF
NA	TRBV29-1	TRBD1	TRBJ1-1	TGCAGCGTCAGGGGGAGAATGAACACTGAAGCTTTCTTT	CSVRGRMNTEAFF
NA	TRBV12-3/TRBV12-4	TRBD1	TRBJ2-2	TGTGCCAGCAGCCGGACAGGGGGCAACGCCGGGGAGCTGTTTTTT	CASSRTGGNAGELFF
NA	TRBV20-1	TRBD2	TRBJ2-5	TGCAGTGCTAGTGGGGGGACTAGCGGGGGGCCCGGGGAGACCCAGTACTTC	CSASGGTSGGPGETQYF
NA	TRBV7-2	NA	TRBJ1-4	TGTGCCAGCAGCATGACCCGCGCAACTAATGAAAAACTGTTTTTT	CASSMTRATNEKLFF
many	TRBV28	NA	TRBJ2-5	TGTGCCAGCAGTGACGGGTATCAAGAGACCCAGTACTTC	CASSDGYQETQYF
many	TRBV6-5	TRBD1	TRBJ1-3	TGTGCCAGCAGTAACCACCTCGGACAGGGTGGGAGAAACACCATATATTTT	CASSNHLGQGGRNTIYF
many	TRBV20-1	NA	TRBJ2-1	TGCAGTGCGGATTTTGGACCGTACAATGAGCAGTTCTTC	CSADFGPYNEQFF